This entry lists 11 T cell receptor beta chains sequenced from one sample in a study of blood T cells in healthy people across ages. Through a sample-barcoded 5' primer and a J-beta primer mix, a second PCR was run for roughly 6 to 12 cycles. A single record per CDR3 protein comes from TCRdb applying MiXCR to the 5' RACE reads. The sample carries about 1 million distinct CDR3 sequences, more than 40% recorded once. Sequencing used blood. Every receptor here comes from a woman aged 60-75 years in good health.

J is TRBJ2-1 and V is TRBV27, with D hard to call. This CDR3 has 15 residues. Trimming stripped 0 bases from V and 2 bases from J, with 8 bases between. CDR1 MNHEY and CDR2 SMNVEV come from the germline V gene (reference sequence). DNA for the CDR3: TGTGCCAGCAGTTTATCGGCGTACACCTACAATGAGCAGTTCTTC. Translation gives CASSLSAYTYNEQFF.

This rearrangement joins TRBV2 to TRBJ2-7, with D perhaps TRBD1 (5 bases). Trimming stripped 6 bases from V and 7 bases from J, with 13 bases between. Germline CDR1 SNHLY, CDR2 FYNNEI. This CDR3 spans 12 amino acids. The CDR3 nucleotides are TGTGCCAGCAGGGCAGGGCCGCGGGAGCAGTACTTC. Protein product: CASRAGPREQYF.

The CDR3 region has the DNA TGTGCCAGCAGCGAACCAGGGGGTTCCTACAATGAGCAGTTCTTC. This codes for CASSEPGGSYNEQFF. The rearrangement uses TRBV11-2 and TRBJ2-1, with 7 bases aligning to TRBD1. CDR3 length equals 15 residues. Germline V gives CDR1 SGHAT, CDR2 FQNNGV. V lost 5 bases and J lost 1; bases outside the gene matches: 5.

Remarks on this clonotype: The junction departs from the called germline gene at one end, perhaps through a read error. This chain connects TRBV12-3 or TRBV12-4 to TRBJ2-3, with 8 bases lining up with TRBD1. This CDR3 is 15 amino acids long. CDR3 protein: CASSPPTGGADTQYF. CDR3 bases: TGTGCCAGCAGTCCTCCCACAGGGGGAGCAGATACACAGTATTTT.

The chain links TRBV29-1 to TRBJ2-1; possibly TRBD1 or TRBD2 for D (6 bases each). The CDR3 length is 11 residues. V was shortened by 7 bases and J by 10 bases, with 14 bases between the two germline ends. Germline V gives CDR1 SQVTM, CDR2 ANQGSEA. As DNA, the CDR3 is TGCAGCGGGGGGGCGGGTCCCGAGCAGTTCTTC. This codes for CSGGAGPEQFF.

Only one count was recorded for this clonotype. The J gene is TRBJ2-5, the V gene TRBV25-1, with D possibly being TRBD2 (6 bases). This CDR3 contains 15 residues. Germline-derived CDR1 and CDR2 are MGHDK and SYGVNS. V lost 0 bases to trimming and J lost 7 bases, with 15 bases between them. This CDR3 is CASSEYFTLAGTQYF. In nucleotides, the CDR3 is TGTGCCAGCAGTGAATATTTTACACTAGCAGGGACCCAGTACTTC. The full variable domain, its missing parts supplied by reference TRBV25-1 and TRBJ2-5, is EADIYQTPRYLVIGTGKKITLECSQTMGHDKMYWYQQDPGMELHLIHYSYGVNSTEKGDLSSESTVSRIRTEHFPLTLESARPSHTSQYLCASSEYFTLAGTQYFGPGTRLLVL.

This clonotype was counted between two and nine times. The gene calls are TRBV20-1 and TRBJ2-7, with 11 bases lining up with TRBD2. Per the germline V gene, CDR1 is DFQATT and CDR2 is SNEGSKA (reference sequence). V lost 6 bases and J lost 1; bases outside the gene matches: 5. This CDR3 has 14 residues. The CDR3 loop is CSAPLAGESYEQYF. For the CDR3, the DNA is TGCAGTGCGCCACTAGCGGGAGAGTCCTACGAGCAGTACTTC.

On this clonotype itself: The junction departs from the called germline gene at one end, perhaps through a read error. The rearrangement uses TRBV12-3 or TRBV12-4 and TRBJ2-5; 7 bases fit TRBD2. The end of the DNA is better explained by TRBJ2-7, so the J call may be wrong. The CDR3 totals 13 residues. The CDR3 loop reads CTSLPGLGYEQYF. The CDR3 region has the DNA TGTACCAGTCTTCCCGGACTAGGCTACGAGCAGTACTTC.

This clonotype was observed once. The CDR3 sequence: CASSFEMVQYF. CDR3 bases: TGTGCCAGCAGCTTCGAGATGGTCCAGTACTTC. The chain couples TRBV5-6 to TRBJ2-5, with D unresolved. The germline V and J ends were trimmed by 2 bases and 10 bases, with 9 bases remaining between them. Per the germline V gene, CDR1 is SGHDT and CDR2 is YYEEEE. This CDR3 region has 11 residues.

A single count supports this clonotype. The chain recombines TRBV29-1 with TRBJ1-4; possibly TRBD1 for D (6 bases). Germline CDR1 is SQVTM and CDR2 is ANQGSEA. CDR3 length: 16 amino acids. V shed 0 bases and J shed 8 bases, with 19 bases lying between them. The CDR3 spells CSVEDRRGIMGEKLFF. CDR3 coding DNA: TGCAGCGTTGAAGATCGCAGGGGCATAATGGGAGAAAAACTGTTTTTT. The variable domain in full, with the rest retrieved from reference TRBV29-1 and TRBJ1-4, is SAVISQKPSRDICQRGTSLTIQCQVDSQVTMMFWYRQQPGQSLTLIATANQGSEATYESGFVIDKFPISRPNLTFSTLTVSNMSPEDSSIYLCSVEDRRGIMGEKLFFGSGTQLSVL.

V usage is TRBV27 and J usage is TRBJ1-2; the D gene is possibly TRBD1 (6 bases). The CDR3 length is 12 residues. V lost 6 bases to trimming and J lost 8 bases, with 13 bases between them. Germline loops: CDR1 MNHEY, CDR2 SMNVEV (reference sequence). The CDR3 bases are TGTGCCAGCAGCCCGCTCAGGGGCGGCTACACCTTC. The encoded protein is CASSPLRGGYTF.